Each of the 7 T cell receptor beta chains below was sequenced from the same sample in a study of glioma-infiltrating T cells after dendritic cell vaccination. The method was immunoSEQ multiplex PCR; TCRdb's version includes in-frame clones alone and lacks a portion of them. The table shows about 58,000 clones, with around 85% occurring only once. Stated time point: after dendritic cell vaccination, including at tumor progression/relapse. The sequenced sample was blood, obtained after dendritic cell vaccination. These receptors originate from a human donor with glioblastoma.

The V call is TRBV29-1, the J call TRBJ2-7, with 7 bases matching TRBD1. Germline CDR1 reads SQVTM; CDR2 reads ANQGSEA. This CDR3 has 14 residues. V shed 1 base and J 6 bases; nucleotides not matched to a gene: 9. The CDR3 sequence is CSVEGYKGASEQYF. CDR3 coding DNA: TGCAGCGTTGAAGGATATAAGGGGGCTAGCGAGCAGTACTTC.

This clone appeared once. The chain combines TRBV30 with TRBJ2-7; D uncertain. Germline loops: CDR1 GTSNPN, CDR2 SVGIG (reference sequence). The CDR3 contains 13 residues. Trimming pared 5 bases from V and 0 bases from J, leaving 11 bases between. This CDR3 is CAWEKQSSYEQYF. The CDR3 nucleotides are TGTGCCTGGGAGAAACAGAGCTCCTACGAGCAGTACTTC.

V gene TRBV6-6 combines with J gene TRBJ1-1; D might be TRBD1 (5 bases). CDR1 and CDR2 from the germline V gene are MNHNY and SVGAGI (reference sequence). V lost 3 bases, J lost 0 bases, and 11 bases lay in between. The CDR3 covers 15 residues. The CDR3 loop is CASSYRQNMNTEAFF. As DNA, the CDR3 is TGTGCCAGCAGTTATCGACAGAACATGAACACTGAAGCTTTCTTT.

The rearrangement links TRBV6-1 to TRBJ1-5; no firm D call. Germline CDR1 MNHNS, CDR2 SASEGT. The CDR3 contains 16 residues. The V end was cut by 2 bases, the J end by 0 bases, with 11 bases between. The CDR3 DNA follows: TGTGCCAGCAGTGAACCGCGGTCCTATAGCAATCAGCCCCAGCATTTT. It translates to CASSEPRSYSNQPQHF.

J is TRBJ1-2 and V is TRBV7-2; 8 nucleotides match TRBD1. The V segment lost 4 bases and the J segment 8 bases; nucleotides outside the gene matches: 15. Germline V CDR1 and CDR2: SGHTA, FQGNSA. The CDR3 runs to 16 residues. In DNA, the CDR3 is TGTGCCAGCAGCTCATATCTCAGACAGGGGTTGAGCGGCTACACCTTC. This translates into CASSSYLRQGLSGYTF.

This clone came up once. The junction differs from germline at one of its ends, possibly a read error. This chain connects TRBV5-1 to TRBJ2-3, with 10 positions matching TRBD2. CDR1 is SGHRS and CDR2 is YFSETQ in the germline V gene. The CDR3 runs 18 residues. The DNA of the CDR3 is TGCGCCAGCAGTTTGGAGGGACTAGCGCCTACTAGCACAGATACGCAGTATTTT. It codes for CASSLEGLAPTSTDTQYF.

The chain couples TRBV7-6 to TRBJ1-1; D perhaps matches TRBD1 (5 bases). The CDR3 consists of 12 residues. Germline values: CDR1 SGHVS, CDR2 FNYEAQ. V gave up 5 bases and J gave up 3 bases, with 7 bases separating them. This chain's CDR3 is CASSQGDTEAFF. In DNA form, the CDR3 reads TGTGCCAGCAGCCAAGGGGACACTGAAGCTTTCTTT.